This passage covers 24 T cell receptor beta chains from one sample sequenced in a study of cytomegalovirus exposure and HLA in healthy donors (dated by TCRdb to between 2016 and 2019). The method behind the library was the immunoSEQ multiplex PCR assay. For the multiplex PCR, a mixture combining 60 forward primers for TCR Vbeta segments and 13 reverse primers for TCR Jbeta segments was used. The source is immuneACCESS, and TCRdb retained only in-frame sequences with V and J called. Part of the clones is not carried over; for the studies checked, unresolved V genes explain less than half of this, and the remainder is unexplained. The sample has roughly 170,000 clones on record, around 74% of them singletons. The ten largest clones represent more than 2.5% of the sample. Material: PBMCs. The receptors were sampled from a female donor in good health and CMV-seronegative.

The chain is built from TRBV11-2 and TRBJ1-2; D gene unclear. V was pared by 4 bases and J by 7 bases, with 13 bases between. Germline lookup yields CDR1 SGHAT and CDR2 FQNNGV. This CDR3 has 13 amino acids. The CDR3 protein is CASSSATVFGYTF. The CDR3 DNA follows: TGTGCCAGCAGCTCGGCCACAGTTTTTGGCTACACCTTC.

In DNA, the CDR3 is TGCAGCGTTGAAAGCTCGCCGGCGGGGGGCCCGTCGGATGGCGGGGAGCTGTTTTTT. Translating gives CSVESSPAGGPSDGGELFF. The chain joins TRBV29-1 to TRBJ2-2; 8 bases align to TRBD2. The CDR3 totals 19 residues. CDR1 is SQVTM and CDR2 is ANQGSEA in the germline V gene. J gave up 7 bases and V 2 bases, and 21 bases lay outside the gene matches.

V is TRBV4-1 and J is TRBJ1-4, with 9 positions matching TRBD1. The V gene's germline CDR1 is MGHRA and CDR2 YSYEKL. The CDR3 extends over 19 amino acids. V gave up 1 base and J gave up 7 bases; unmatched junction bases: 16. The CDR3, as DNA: TGCGCCAGCAGCCAAGCTCGCCAACAATACAGGGGGCGGGTTGAAAAACTGTTTTTT. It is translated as CASSQARQQYRGRVEKLFF.

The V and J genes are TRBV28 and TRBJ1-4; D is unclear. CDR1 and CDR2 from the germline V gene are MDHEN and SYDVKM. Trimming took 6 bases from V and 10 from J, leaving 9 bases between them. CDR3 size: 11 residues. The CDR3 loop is CASRTDRKLFF. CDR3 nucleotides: TGTGCCAGCAGAACAGATAGAAAACTGTTTTTT.

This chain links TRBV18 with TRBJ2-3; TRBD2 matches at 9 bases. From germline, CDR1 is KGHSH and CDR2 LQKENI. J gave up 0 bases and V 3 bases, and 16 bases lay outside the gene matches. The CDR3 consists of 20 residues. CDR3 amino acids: CASSPPRLAGTPTSTDTQYF. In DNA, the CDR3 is TGTGCCAGCTCACCCCCCCGGCTAGCGGGGACCCCAACTAGCACAGATACGCAGTATTTT.

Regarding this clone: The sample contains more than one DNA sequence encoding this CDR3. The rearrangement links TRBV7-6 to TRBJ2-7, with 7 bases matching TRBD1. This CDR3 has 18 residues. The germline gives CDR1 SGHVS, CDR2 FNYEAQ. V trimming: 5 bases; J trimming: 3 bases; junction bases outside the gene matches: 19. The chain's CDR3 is CASSPRQGGVVTYYEQYF. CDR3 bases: TGTGCCAGCAGCCCGCGACAGGGTGGGGTCGTTACATACTACGAGCAGTACTTC.

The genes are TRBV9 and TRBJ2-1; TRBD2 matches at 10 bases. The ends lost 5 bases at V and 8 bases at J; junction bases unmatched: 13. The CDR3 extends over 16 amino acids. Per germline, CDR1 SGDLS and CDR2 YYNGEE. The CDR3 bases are TGTGCCAGCAGGGGAAGGACTAGCGGAACGTCAGATGAGCAGTTCTTC. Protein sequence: CASRGRTSGTSDEQFF.

This CDR3 reads CASSYETPGEQYF. The CDR3 DNA is TGTGCCAGCAGTTACGAAACCCCGGGGGAGCAGTACTTC. The chain joins TRBV6-5 to TRBJ2-5, with D possibly being TRBD2 (6 bases). Germline lookup yields CDR1 MNHEY and CDR2 SVGAGI. CDR3 size: 13 residues. V dropped 2 bases and J dropped 11 bases, with 15 bases sitting between them.

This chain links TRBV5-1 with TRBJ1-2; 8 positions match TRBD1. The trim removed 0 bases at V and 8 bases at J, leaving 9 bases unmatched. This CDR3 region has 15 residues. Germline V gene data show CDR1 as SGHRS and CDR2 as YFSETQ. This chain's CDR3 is CASSLEGQGAGGYTF. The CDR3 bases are TGCGCCAGCAGCTTGGAGGGGCAGGGGGCGGGCGGCTACACCTTC.

For the CDR3, the DNA is TGTGCCAGCGCCGGGGGGCGGGGGGGCGGGAATGAGCAGTTCTTC. It encodes CASAGGRGGGNEQFF. The chain joins TRBV27 to TRBJ2-1; TRBD2 matches at 9 bases. With V trimmed by 8 bases and J by 7 bases, 12 bases remained unmatched. CDR1 is MNHEY, CDR2 SMNVEV, per germline (reference sequence). The CDR3 consists of 15 residues.

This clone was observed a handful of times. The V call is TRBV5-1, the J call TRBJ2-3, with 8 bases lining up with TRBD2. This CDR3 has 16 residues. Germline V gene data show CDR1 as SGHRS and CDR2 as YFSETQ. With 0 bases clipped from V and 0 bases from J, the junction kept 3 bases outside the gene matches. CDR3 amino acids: CASSLGTSPSTDTQYF. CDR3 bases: TGCGCCAGCAGCTTGGGGACTAGCCCTAGCACAGATACGCAGTATTTT.

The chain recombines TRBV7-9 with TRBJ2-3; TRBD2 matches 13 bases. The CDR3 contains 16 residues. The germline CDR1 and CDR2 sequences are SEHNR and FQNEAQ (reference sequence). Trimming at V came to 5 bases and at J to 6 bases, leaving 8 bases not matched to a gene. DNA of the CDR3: TGTGCCAGCAGCCAAGAACTAGCGGGGGGGTGGGATACGCAGTATTTT. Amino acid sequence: CASSQELAGGWDTQYF.

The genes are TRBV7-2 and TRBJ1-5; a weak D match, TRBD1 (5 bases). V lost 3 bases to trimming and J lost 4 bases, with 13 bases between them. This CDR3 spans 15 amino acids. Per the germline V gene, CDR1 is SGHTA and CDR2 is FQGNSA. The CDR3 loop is CASSFGANSNQPQHF. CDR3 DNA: TGTGCCAGCAGCTTTGGGGCAAACTCTAATCAGCCCCAGCATTTT.

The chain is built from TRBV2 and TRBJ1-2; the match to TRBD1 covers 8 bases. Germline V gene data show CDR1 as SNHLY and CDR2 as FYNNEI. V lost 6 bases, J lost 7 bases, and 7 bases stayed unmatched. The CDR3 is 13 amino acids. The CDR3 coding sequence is TGTGCCAGCAGCCGCGGACAGGGTAGTGGCTACACCTTC. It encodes CASSRGQGSGYTF.

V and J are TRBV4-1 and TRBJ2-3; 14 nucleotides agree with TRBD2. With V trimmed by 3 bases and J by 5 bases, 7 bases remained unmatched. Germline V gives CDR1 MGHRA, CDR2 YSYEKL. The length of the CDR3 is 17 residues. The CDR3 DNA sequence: TGCGCCAGCAGCCATGCCGGGACTAGCGGGAGAATAGATACGCAGTATTTT. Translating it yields CASSHAGTSGRIDTQYF.

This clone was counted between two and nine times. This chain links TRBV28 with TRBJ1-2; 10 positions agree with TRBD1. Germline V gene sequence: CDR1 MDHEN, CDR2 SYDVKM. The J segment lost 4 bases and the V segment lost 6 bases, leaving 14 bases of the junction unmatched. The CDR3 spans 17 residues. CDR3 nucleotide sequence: TGTGCCAGCAGCCTTATTATGGGACAGGGGCGCGTCTATGGCTACACCTTC. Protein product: CASSLIMGQGRVYGYTF.

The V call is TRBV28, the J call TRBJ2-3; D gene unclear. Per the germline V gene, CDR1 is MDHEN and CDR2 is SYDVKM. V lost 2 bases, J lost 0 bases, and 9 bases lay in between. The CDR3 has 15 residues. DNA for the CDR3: TGTGCCAGCAGTTTACCACCTAAGAGCACAGATACGCAGTATTTT. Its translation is CASSLPPKSTDTQYF.

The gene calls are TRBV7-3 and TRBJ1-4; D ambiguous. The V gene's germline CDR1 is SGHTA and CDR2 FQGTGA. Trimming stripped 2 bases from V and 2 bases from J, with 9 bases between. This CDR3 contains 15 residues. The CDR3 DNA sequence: TGTGCCAGCAGCTTAGGGAGACATACTAATGAAAAACTGTTTTTT. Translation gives CASSLGRHTNEKLFF.

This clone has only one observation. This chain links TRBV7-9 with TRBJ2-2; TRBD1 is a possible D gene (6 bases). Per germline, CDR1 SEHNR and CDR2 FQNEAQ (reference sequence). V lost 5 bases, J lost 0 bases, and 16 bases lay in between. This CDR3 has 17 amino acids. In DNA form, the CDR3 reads TGTGCCAGCAGCGCGCCAACAGGGAGCACGAACACCGGGGAGCTGTTTTTT. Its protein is CASSAPTGSTNTGELFF.

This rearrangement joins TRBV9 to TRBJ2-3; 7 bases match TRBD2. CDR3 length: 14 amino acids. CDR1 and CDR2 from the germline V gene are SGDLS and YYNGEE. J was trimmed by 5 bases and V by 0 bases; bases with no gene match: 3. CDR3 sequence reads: CASSVGGGGDTQYF. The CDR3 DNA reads TGTGCCAGCAGCGTAGGGGGGGGAGGAGATACGCAGTATTTT.

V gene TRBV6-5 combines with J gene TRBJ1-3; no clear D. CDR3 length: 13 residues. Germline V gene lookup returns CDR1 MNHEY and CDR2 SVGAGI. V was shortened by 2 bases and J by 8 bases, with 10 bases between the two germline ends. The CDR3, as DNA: TGTGCCAGCAGTTACATCGGTAGTGACACCATATATTTT. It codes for CASSYIGSDTIYF.

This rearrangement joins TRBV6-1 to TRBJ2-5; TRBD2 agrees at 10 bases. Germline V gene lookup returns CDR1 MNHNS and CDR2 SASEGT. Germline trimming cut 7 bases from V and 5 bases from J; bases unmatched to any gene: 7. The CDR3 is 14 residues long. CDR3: CASNPAGGQETQYF. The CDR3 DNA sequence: TGTGCCAGCAATCCAGCGGGGGGGCAGGAGACCCAGTACTTC.

The CDR3 DNA is TGTGCCAGTAGTATCGAGGGAAGCACACTTTCTAACACTGAAGCTTTCTTT. It yields the protein CASSIEGSTLSNTEAFF. The chain carries TRBV19 and TRBJ1-1; D is undetermined. CDR1 LNHDA and CDR2 SQIVND come from the germline V gene (reference sequence). CDR3 length equals 17 residues. Trimming took off 3 bases at V and 2 bases at J, with 19 bases between the two ends.

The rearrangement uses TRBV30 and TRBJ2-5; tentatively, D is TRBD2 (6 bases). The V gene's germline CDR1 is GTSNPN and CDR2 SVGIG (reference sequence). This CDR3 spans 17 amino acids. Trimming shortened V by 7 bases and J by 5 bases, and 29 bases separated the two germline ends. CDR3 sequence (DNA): TGTGCCTCCCAGGGCGGGGCAGTTGTTTACCCATCGGAGACCCAGTACTTC. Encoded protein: CASQGGAVVYPSETQYF.